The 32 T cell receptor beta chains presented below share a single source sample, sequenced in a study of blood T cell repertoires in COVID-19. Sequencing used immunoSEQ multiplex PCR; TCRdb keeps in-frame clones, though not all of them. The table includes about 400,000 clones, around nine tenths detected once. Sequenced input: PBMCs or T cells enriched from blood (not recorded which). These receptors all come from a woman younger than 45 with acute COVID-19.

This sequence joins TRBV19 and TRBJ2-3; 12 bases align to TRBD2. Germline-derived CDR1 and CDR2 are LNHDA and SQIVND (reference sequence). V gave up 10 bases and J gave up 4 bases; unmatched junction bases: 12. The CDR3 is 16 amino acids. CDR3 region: CATGSRLAGDPDTQYF. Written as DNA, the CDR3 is TGTGCCACCGGATCCAGACTAGCGGGGGACCCAGATACGCAGTATTTT.

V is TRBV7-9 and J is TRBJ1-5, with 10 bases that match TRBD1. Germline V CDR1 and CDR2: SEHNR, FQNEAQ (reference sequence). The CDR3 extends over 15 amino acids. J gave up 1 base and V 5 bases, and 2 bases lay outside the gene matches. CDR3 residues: CASSEGQGSNQPQHF. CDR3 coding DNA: TGTGCCAGCAGCGAGGGACAGGGGAGCAATCAGCCCCAGCATTTT.

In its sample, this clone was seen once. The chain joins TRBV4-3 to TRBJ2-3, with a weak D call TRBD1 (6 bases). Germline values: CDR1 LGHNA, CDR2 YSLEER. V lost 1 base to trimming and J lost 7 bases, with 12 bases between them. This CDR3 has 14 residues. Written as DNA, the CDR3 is TGCGCCAGCAGCCAAGGGACAGCGAGTAATACGCAGTATTTT. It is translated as CASSQGTASNTQYF.

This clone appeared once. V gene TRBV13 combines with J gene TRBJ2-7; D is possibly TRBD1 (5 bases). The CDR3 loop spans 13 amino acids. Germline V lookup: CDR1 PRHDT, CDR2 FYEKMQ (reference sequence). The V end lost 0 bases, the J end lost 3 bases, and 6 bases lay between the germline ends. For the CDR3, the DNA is TGTGCCAGCAGCTTAGGCCAGGGCTACGAGCAGTACTTC. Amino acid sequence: CASSLGQGYEQYF. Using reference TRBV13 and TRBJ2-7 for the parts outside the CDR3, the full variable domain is AAGVIQSPRHLIKEKRETATLKCYPIPRHDTVYWYQQGPGQDPQFLISFYEKMQSDKGSIPDRFSAQQFSDYHSELNMSSLELGDSALYFCASSLGQGYEQYFGPGTRLTVT.

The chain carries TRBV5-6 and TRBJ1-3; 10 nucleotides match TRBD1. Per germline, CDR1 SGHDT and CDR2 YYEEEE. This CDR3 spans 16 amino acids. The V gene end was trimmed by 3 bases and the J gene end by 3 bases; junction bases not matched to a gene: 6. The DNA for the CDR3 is TGTGCCAGCAGCTCACCCCGGACAGGGGGTGGAAACACCATATATTTT. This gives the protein CASSSPRTGGGNTIYF.

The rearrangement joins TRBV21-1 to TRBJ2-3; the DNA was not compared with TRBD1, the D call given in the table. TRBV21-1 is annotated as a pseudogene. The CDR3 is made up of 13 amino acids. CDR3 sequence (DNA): TGTACAAACAGGGCGAGGTGCACAGATACGCAGTATTTT. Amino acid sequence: CTNRARCTDTQYF.

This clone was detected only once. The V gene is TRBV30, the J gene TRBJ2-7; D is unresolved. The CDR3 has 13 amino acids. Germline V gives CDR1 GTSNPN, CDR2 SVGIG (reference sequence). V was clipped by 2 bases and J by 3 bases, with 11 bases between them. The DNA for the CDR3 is TGTGCCTGGAGTCCCCGACCAGGCTACGAGCAGTACTTC. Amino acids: CAWSPRPGYEQYF.

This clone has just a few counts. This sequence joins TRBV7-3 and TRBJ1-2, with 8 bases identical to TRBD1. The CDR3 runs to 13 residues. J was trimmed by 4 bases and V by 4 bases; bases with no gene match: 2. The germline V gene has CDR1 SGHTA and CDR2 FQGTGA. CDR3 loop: CASSSTGGYGYTF. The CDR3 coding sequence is TGTGCCAGCAGCTCAACAGGGGGCTATGGCTACACCTTC.

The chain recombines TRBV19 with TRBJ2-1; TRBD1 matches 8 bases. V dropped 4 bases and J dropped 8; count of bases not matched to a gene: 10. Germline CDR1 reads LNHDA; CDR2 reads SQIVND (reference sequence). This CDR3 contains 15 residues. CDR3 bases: TGTGCCAGTAGTAGCAACAGGGGGGCGCTGGATGAGCAGTTCTTC. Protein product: CASSSNRGALDEQFF.

The CDR3 DNA reads TGTGCCAGCAGCCCGGACTGGGCCGGGACAGGGTTGGTTAATGAGCAGTTCTTC. Protein sequence: CASSPDWAGTGLVNEQFF. The rearrangement joins TRBV7-8 to TRBJ2-1, with 9 bases aligning to TRBD1. The CDR3 runs 18 residues. Germline V gene lookup returns CDR1 SGHVS and CDR2 FQNEAQ. V lost 5 bases, J lost 7 bases, and 18 bases stayed unmatched.

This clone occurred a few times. The CDR3 region has the DNA TGTGCCAGCAGCTTAGGGACAGGGTTATCCGAGCAGTACTTC. Its protein is CASSLGTGLSEQYF. The V and J genes are TRBV7-6 and TRBJ2-7; 8 bases fit TRBD1. After removal of 1 base from V and 6 bases from J, the junction contained 5 bases not matched to a gene. The CDR3 has 14 amino acids. Germline V gives CDR1 SGHVS, CDR2 FNYEAQ.

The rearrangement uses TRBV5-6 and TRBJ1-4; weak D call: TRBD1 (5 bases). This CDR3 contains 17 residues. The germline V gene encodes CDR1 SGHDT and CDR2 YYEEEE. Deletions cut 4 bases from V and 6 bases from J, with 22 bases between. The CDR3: CASSQASKGEAHEKLFF. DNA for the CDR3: TGTGCCAGCAGCCAGGCTTCTAAAGGGGAAGCCCATGAAAAACTGTTTTTT.

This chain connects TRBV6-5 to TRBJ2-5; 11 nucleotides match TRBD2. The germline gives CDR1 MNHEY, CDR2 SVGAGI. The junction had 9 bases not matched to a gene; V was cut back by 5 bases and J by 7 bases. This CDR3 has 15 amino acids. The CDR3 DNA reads TGTGCCAGCAGTACTAGCGGGGGCCTTCTGGGGACCCAGTACTTC. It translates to CASSTSGGLLGTQYF.

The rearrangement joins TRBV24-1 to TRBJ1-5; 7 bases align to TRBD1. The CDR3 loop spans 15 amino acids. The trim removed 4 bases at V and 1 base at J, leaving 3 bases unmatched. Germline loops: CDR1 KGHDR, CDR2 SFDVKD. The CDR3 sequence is CATSEQDRSNQPQHF. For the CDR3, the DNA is TGTGCCACCAGTGAACAGGACAGGAGCAATCAGCCCCAGCATTTT.

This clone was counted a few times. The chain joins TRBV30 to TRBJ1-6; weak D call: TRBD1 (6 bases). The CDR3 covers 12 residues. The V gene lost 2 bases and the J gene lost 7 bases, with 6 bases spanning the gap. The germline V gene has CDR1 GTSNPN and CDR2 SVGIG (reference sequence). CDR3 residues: CAWSQGNSPLHF. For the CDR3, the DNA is TGTGCCTGGAGTCAGGGGAATTCACCCCTCCACTTT.

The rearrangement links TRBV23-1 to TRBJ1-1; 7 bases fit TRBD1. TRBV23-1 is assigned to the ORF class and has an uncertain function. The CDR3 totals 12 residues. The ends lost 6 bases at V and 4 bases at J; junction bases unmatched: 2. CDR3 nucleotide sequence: TGCGCCAGCAGATCAGGGGGCACTGAAGCTTTCTTT. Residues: CASRSGGTEAFF.

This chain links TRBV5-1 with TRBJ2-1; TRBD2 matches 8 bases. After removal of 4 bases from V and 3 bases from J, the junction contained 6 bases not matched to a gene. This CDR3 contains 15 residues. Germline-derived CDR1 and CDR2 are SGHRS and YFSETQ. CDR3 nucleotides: TGCGCCAGCAGCCCTGGGACTAGTCTCTACAATGAGCAGTTCTTC. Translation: CASSPGTSLYNEQFF. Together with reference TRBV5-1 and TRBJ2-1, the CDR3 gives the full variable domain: KAGVTQTPRYLIKTRGQQVTLSCSPISGHRSVSWYQQTPGQGLQFLFEYFSETQRNKGNFPGRFSGRQFSNSRSEMNVSTLELGDSALYLCASSPGTSLYNEQFFGPGTRLTVL.

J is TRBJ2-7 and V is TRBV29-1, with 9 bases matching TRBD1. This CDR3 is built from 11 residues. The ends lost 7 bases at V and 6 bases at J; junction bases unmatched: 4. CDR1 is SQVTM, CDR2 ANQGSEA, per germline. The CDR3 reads CSADRGAEQYF. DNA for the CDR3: TGCAGCGCCGACAGGGGGGCCGAGCAGTACTTC.

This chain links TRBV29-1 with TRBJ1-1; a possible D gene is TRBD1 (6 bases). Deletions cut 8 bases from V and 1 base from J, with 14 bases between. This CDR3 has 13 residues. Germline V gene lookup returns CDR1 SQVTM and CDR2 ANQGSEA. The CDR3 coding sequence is TGCAGCTCCCGAACAGGGCAGAACACTGAAGCTTTCTTT. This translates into CSSRTGQNTEAFF.

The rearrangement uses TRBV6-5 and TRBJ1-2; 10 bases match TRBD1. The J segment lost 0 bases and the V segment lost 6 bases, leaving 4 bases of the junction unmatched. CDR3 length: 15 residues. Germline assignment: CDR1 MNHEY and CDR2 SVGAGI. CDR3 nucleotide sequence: TGTGCCAGCAGAGACAGGGGGCTAGCTAACTATGGCTACACCTTC. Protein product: CASRDRGLANYGYTF.

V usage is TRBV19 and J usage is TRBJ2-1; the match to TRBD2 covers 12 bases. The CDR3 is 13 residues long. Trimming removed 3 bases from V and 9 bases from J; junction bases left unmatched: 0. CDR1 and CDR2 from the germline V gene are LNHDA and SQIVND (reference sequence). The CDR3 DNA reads TGTGCCAGTAGTATGACTAGCGGGGGTGAGCAGTTCTTC. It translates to CASSMTSGGEQFF.

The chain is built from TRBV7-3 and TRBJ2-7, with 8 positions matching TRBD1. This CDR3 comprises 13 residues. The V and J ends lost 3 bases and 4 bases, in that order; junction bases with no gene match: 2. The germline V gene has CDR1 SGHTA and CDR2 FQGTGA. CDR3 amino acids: CASSFTGGYEQYF. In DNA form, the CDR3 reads TGTGCCAGCAGCTTCACAGGGGGTTACGAGCAGTACTTC.

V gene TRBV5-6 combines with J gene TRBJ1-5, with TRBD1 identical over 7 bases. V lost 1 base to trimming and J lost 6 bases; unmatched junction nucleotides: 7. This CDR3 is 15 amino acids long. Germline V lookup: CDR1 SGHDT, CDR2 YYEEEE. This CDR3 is CASSLYDREVQPQHF. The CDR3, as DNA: TGTGCCAGCAGCTTGTACGACAGGGAGGTTCAGCCCCAGCATTTT.

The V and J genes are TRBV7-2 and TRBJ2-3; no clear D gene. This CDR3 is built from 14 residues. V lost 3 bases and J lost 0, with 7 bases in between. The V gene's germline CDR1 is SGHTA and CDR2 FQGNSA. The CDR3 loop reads CASSLAPSTDTQYF. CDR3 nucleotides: TGTGCCAGCAGCTTGGCACCTAGCACAGATACGCAGTATTTT.

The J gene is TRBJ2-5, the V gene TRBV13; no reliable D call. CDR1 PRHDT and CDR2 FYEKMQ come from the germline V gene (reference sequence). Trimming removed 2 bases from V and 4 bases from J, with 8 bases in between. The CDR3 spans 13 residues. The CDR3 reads CASSLRLVETQYF. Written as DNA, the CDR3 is TGTGCCAGCAGCTTACGTCTCGTAGAGACCCAGTACTTC. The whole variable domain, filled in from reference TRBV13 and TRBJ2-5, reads AAGVIQSPRHLIKEKRETATLKCYPIPRHDTVYWYQQGPGQDPQFLISFYEKMQSDKGSIPDRFSAQQFSDYHSELNMSSLELGDSALYFCASSLRLVETQYFGPGTRLLVL.

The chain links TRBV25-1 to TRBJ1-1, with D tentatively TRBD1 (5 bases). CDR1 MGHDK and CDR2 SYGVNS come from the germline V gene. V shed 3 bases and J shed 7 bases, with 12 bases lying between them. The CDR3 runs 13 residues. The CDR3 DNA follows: TGTGCCAGCAGTGAGCAGGGATGGGATGAAGCTTTCTTT. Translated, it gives CASSEQGWDEAFF.

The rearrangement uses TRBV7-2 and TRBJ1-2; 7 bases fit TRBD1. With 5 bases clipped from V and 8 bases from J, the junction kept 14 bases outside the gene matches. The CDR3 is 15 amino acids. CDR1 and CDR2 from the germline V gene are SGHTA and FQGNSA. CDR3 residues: CASSDRTGQPWGYTF. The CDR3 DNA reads TGTGCCAGCAGCGATAGGACGGGACAGCCTTGGGGCTACACCTTC.

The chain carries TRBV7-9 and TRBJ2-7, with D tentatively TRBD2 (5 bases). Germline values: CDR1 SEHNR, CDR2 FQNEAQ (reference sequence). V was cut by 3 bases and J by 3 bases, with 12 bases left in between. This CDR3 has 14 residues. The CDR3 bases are TGTGCCAGCAGCTTGGACTCCAACGGCTACGAGCAGTACTTC. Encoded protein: CASSLDSNGYEQYF.

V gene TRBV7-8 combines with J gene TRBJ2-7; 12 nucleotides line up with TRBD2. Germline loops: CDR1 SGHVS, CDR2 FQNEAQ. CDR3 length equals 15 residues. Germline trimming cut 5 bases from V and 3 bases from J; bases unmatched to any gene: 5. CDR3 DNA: TGTGCCAGCAGCCTTCAACTAGCGGGAGGCTACGAGCAGTACTTC. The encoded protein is CASSLQLAGGYEQYF.

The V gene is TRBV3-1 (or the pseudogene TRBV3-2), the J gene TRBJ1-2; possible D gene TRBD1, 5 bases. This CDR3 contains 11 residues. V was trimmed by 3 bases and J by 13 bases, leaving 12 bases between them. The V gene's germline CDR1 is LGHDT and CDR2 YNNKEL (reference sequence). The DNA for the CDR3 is TGTGCCAGCAGCCATCAGGGTACAGGCACCTTC. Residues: CASSHQGTGTF.

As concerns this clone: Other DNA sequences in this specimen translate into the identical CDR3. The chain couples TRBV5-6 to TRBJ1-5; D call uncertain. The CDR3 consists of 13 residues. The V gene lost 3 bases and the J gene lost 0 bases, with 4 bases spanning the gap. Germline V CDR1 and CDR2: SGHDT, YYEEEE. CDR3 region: CASSSYSNQPQHF. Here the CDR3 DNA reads TGTGCCAGCAGCTCGTATAGCAATCAGCCCCAGCATTTT.

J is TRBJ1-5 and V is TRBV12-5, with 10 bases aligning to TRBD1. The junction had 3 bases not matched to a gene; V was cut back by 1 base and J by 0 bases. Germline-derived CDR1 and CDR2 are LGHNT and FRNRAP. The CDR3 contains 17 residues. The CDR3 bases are TGTGCTAGTGGTTTGGCCGGACAGGGGGATAGCAATCAGCCCCAGCATTTT. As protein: CASGLAGQGDSNQPQHF. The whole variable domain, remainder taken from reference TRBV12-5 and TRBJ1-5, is DARVTQTPRHKVTEMGQEVTMRCQPILGHNTVFWYRQTMMQGLELLAYFRNRAPLDDSGMPKDRFSAEMPDATLATLKIQPSEPRDSAVYFCASGLAGQGDSNQPQHFGDGTRLSIL.